The 4 T cell receptor beta chains listed next were all sequenced from one sample in a study of blood T cells in healthy people across ages (dated by TCRdb to about 2015). Preparation of the library involved 5' RACE. For sequencing, an Illumina HiSeq 2500 was employed. A second PCR of about 7 to 12 cycles was run with a J-beta primer mix and a sample-barcoded 5' primer. The raw public data were reprocessed by TCRdb itself: fastp quality trimming at Q25, MiXCR clonotype calling, in-frame beta chains only. Rows are combined by CDR3 protein, so each entry shows the most common genes and DNA. This sample lists approximately 320,000 distinct CDR3 sequences; roughly 29% were detected once. The top ten clones comprise 25% to 35% of the sample. Source material: blood. The receptors originated from a woman in her sixties or seventies in good health.

The V and J genes are TRBV5-1 and TRBJ2-3; D may match TRBD1 or TRBD2 (5 bases each). This CDR3 comprises 18 residues. The V and J ends lost 3 bases and 2 bases respectively, with 22 bases between them. The germline CDR1 and CDR2 sequences are SGHRS and YFSETQ. In nucleotides, the CDR3 is TGCGCCAGCAGCTCCCCTGCGGGTCAGGGCGTTCCCACAGATACGCAGTATTTT. Residues: CASSSPAGQGVPTDTQYF.

The V call is TRBV7-2, the J call TRBJ2-7, with 8 positions matching TRBD2. The end of the DNA is better explained by TRBJ2-1, so the J call may be wrong. Germline assignment: CDR1 SGHTA and CDR2 FQGNSA. The length of the CDR3 is 15 residues. The CDR3 region is CASSLARTSPNEQFF. The CDR3 DNA reads TGTGCCAGCAGCTTAGCTAGGACTAGCCCCAATGAGCAGTTCTTC.

DNA of the CDR3: TGTGCCAGCAGTTTTGATGGGGCCAACGTCCTGACTTTC. Protein sequence: CASSFDGANVLTF. This sequence joins TRBV12-3 or TRBV12-4 and TRBJ2-6, with no clear D. V was shortened by 3 bases and J by 3 bases, with 3 bases between the two germline ends. There are 13 residues in the CDR3.

This chain connects TRBV20-1 to TRBJ2-1, with D uncertain. Germline lookup yields CDR1 DFQATT and CDR2 SNEGSKA (reference sequence). Trimming pared 0 bases from V and 0 bases from J, leaving 12 bases between. There are 16 residues in the CDR3. CDR3 nucleotide sequence: TGCAGTGCTAGAGAACGAGGAAACGTCTCCTACAATGAGCAGTTCTTC. Its protein is CSARERGNVSYNEQFF.